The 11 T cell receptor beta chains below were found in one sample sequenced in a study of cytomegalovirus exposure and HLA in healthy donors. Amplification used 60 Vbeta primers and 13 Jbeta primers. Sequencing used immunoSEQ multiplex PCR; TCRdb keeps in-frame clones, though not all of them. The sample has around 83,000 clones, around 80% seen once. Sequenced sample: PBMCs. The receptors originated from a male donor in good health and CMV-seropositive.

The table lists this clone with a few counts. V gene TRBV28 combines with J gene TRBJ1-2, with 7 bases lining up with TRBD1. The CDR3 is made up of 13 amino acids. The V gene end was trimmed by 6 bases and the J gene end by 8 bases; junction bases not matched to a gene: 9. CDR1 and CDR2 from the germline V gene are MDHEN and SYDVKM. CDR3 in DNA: TGTGCCAGCAGGCGACAGGGACCTCAGGGCTACACCTTC. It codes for CASRRQGPQGYTF.

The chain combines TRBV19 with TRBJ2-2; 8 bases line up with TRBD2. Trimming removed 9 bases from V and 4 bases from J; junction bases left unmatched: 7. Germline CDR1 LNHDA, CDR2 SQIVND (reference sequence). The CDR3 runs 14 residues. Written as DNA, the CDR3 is TGTGCCAGCGGGAGGGCCTCGGGCACCGGGGAGCTGTTTTTT. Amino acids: CASGRASGTGELFF.

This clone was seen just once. The CDR3 protein is CASSKLAGSTDTQYF. CDR3 nucleotides: TGCGCCAGCAGCAAACTAGCGGGAAGCACAGATACGCAGTATTTT. V and J are TRBV5-1 and TRBJ2-3; TRBD2 matches 10 bases. Unmatched junction bases numbered 2, after V lost 4 bases and J lost 0 bases. The CDR3 extends over 15 amino acids. Germline CDR1 SGHRS, CDR2 YFSETQ.

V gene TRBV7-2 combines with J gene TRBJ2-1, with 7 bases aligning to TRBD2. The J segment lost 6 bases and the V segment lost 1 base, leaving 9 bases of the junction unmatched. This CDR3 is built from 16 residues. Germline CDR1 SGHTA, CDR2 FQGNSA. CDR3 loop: CASSLDMWSGTNEQFF. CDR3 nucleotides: TGTGCCAGCAGCTTAGATATGTGGAGCGGGACCAATGAGCAGTTCTTC.

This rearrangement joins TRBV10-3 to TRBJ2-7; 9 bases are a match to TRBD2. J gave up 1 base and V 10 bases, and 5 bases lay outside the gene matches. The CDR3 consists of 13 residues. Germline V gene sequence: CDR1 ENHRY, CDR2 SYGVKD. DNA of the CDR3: TGTGCCAGCACTAGCGGGCAATCCTACGAGCAGTACTTC. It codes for CASTSGQSYEQYF.

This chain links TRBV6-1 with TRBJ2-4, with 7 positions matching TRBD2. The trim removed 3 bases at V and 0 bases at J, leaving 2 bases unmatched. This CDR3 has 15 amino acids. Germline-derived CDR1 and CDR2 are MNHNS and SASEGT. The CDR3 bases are TGTGCCAGCAGTGACGCGGGGGTAGCCAAAAACATTCAGTACTTC. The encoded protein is CASSDAGVAKNIQYF.

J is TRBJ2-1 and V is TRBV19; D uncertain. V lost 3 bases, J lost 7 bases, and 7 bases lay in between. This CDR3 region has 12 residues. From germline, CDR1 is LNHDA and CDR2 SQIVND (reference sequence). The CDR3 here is CASSMGENEQFF. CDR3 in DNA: TGTGCCAGTAGTATGGGCGAAAATGAGCAGTTCTTC.

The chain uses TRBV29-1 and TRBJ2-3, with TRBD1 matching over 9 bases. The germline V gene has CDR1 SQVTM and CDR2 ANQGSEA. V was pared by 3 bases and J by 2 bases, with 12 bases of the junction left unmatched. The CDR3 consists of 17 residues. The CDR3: CSVEGVSDRGATDTQYF. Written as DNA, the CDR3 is TGCAGCGTTGAGGGTGTGTCAGACAGGGGGGCCACAGATACGCAGTATTTT.

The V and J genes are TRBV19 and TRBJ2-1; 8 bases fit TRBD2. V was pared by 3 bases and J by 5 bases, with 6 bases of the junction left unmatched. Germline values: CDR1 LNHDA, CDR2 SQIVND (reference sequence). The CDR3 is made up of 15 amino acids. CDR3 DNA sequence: TGTGCCAGTAGTATCGGTAGCGGGGTAAACAATGAGCAGTTCTTC. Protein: CASSIGSGVNNEQFF.

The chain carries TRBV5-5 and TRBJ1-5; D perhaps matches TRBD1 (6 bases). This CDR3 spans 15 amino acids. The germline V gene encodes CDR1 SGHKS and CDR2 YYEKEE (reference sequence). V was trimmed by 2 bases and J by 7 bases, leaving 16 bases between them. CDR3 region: CASSFLGGWEQPQHF. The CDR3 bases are TGTGCCAGCAGCTTCTTAGGGGGTTGGGAACAGCCCCAGCATTTT.

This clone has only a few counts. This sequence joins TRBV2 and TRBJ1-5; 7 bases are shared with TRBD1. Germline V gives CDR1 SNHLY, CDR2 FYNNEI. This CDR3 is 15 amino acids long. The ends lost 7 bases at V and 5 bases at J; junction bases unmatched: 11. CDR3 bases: TGTGCCAGCACCTCTCCTGGGACAGCTTATCAGCCCCAGCATTTT. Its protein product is CASTSPGTAYQPQHF.